The following is a TCR beta chain sequence with its context. The antigen remains undetermined. Looked up from germline, CDR1 is SGHTA and CDR2 is FQGNSA. V lost 3 bases and J lost 9, with 15 bases in between. This CDR3 contains 14 residues. 60 Vbeta and 13 Jbeta primers were used in PCR. Source study methods: Among the unique TCR beta chains that a later analysis counted, 80 million to 100 million in all, roughly 10 million were shared. Using immunoSEQ multiplex PCR, the repertoire was profiled, and TCRdb retains in-frame clones only, with some absent. V, J and clone size are taken as reported in that table, and D and trimming were inferred from the DNA itself. This table holds 150,000 to 200,000 clones, about 74% found once. These data belong to a study of cytomegalovirus exposure and HLA in healthy donors. Study-wide results and limits: Whilst most TCR sequences proved rare, a subset of public TCRs occurred across many donors. In a later analysis, fewer than 20,000 TCR beta sequences were associated with HLA alleles at 0.05 false discovery rate. About 87% or about 30% of the time was how often most TCR beta V segments were productive, according to an earlier analysis.

Material: PBMCs. The chain employs TRBV7-2 and TRBJ2-1; tentatively, D is TRBD2 (6 bases). This sequence originates from a male donor in good health and CMV-seronegative. CDR3 sequence: CASSFNSEGGEQFF. The CDR3 nucleotides read TGTGCCAGCAGCTTTAATTCGGAGGGAGGTGAGCAGTTCTTC.